These T cell receptor beta chains were read from a single sample in a study of brain T cells in children with intractable seizures. The protocol was immunoSEQ multiplex PCR, while the TCRdb copy is restricted to in-frame clones and leaves out a portion. Here the sample spans around 340,000 clones, over 90% being singletons. The material sequenced was peripheral blood, taken approximately 5 months after surgery. The receptors come from a boy under two years old with tuberous sclerosis and intractable seizures. Each CDR3 is given with its conserved first and last residue. D genes are given only for firm matches. The size entry is marked missing in some rows and otherwise reads once, few, many or a size class.

abundance	d_gene	v_gene	j_gene	CDR3aa	CDR3nt
-	TRBD2	TRBV30	TRBJ2-1	CAWSDPPRNQSGSGYNEQFF	TGTGCCTGGAGTGATCCGCCCCGTAACCAGAGCGGGAGTGGGTACAATGAGCAGTTCTTC
-	TRBD1	TRBV6-2/TRBV6-3	TRBJ2-7	CASSYYGQGGYEQYF	TGTGCCAGCAGTTACTACGGACAGGGGGGATACGAGCAGTACTTC
-	-	TRBV14	TRBJ2-1	CASRSWDYNEQFF	TGTGCCAGCAGATCCTGGGATTACAATGAGCAGTTCTTC
-	-	TRBV19	TRBJ2-3	CASSIDLGSIAADTQYF	TGTGCCAGTAGTATAGATTTGGGGTCGATAGCGGCAGATACGCAGTATTTT
-	-	TRBV10-3	TRBJ1-3	CAISITWGSGNTIYF	TGTGCCATCAGCATCACCTGGGGTTCTGGAAACACCATATATTTT
-	TRBD2	TRBV6-5	TRBJ2-7	CASRTGLAGSYEQYF	TGTGCCAGCAGAACGGGACTAGCGGGGTCCTACGAGCAGTACTTC
-	TRBD2	TRBV4-1	TRBJ2-1	CASSHYPTSGRYNEQFF	TGCGCCAGCAGCCATTACCCTACTAGCGGGAGGTACAATGAGCAGTTCTTC
once	-	TRBV9	TRBJ1-1	CASSPHMNTEAFF	TGTGCCAGCAGCCCTCACATGAACACTGAAGCTTTCTTT
-	TRBD1	TRBV2	TRBJ2-7	CAEGTGNYEQYF	TGTGCCGAGGGGACAGGGAACTACGAGCAGTACTTC
-	-	TRBV11-2	TRBJ2-7	CASSLVPARLEQYF	TGTGCCAGCAGCTTAGTGCCTGCCAGACTCGAGCAGTACTTC
-	-	TRBV6-6	TRBJ1-3	CASSGTGTNSGNTIYF	TGTGCCAGCAGTGGCACCGGGACAAACTCTGGAAACACCATATATTTT
-	TRBD2	TRBV18	TRBJ2-7	CASSLIRAGSMGEQYF	TGTGCCAGCTCACTCATACGAGCGGGGTCTATGGGTGAGCAGTACTTC
-	-	TRBV30	TRBJ2-2	CAWSPNTGTYNTGELFF	TGTGCCTGGAGTCCAAACACCGGGACATATAACACCGGGGAGCTGTTTTTT
-	-	TRBV2	TRBJ2-2	CASSEWRVSTGELFF	TGTGCCAGCAGTGAGTGGCGAGTGTCTACCGGGGAGCTGTTTTTT
-	-	TRBV19	TRBJ2-1	CASSGGSSYNEQFF	TGTGCCAGTAGTGGGGGAAGCTCCTACAATGAGCAGTTCTTC
-	-	TRBV19	TRBJ1-1	CASSMGLGTEAFF	TGTGCCAGTAGTATGGGTCTCGGGACTGAAGCTTTCTTT
once	TRBD1	TRBV2	TRBJ1-4	CAIPGQNNEKLFF	TGTGCGATACCGGGACAGAATAATGAAAAACTGTTTTTT
-	-	TRBV27	TRBJ2-3	CASRDSGALTDTQYF	TGTGCCAGCAGGGACTCGGGGGCCCTCACAGATACGCAGTATTTT
-	-	TRBV3-1/TRBV3-2	TRBJ2-7	CASSQAWRGYEQYF	TGTGCCAGCAGCCAGGCCTGGAGGGGCTACGAGCAGTACTTC
once	TRBD1	TRBV27	TRBJ1-1	CASSFTGGTEAFF	TGTGCCAGCAGTTTTACAGGGGGAACTGAAGCTTTCTTT
-	-	TRBV6-5	TRBJ2-3	CASSYSGRNTQYF	TGTGCCAGCAGTTACTCGGGCAGGAATACGCAGTATTTT
-	-	TRBV27	TRBJ1-1	CASSGQGMGEAFF	TGTGCCAGCAGCGGTCAGGGGATGGGTGAGGCTTTCTTT
-	TRBD2	TRBV5-8	TRBJ2-5	CASSMGLAGGPPETQYF	TGTGCCAGCAGCATGGGACTAGCGGGAGGGCCCCCAGAGACCCAGTACTTC
-	-	TRBV7-9	TRBJ1-2	CASSLAANYGYTF	TGTGCCAGCAGCTTAGCTGCAAACTATGGCTACACCTTC
-	TRBD1	TRBV30	TRBJ2-1	CAWTTRTGVANEQFF	TGTGCCTGGACCACCCGGACAGGGGTGGCAAATGAGCAGTTCTTC
-	TRBD2	TRBV19	TRBJ2-7	CASSLGSGSSYEQYF	TGTGCCAGTAGTCTTGGTAGCGGGAGTTCCTACGAGCAGTACTTC
-	-	TRBV6-5	TRBJ1-1	CASRVWVEAFF	TGTGCCAGCAGGGTCTGGGTTGAGGCTTTCTTT
-	-	TRBV15	TRBJ1-1	CATSRDKAVFEAFF	TGTGCCACCAGCAGAGATAAGGCAGTCTTTGAAGCTTTCTTT
-	-	TRBV7-9	TRBJ2-7	CASSLPRTMTYEQYF	TGTGCCAGCAGCTTGCCCAGGACAATGACCTACGAGCAGTACTTC
-	-	TRBV6-5	TRBJ2-7	CASSYSGRIHYEQYF	TGTGCCAGCAGTTACTCGGGACGAATACACTACGAGCAGTACTTC
-	-	TRBV2	TRBJ2-1	CASRPGPQYNEQFF	TGTGCCAGCAGGCCGGGACCGCAGTACAATGAGCAGTTCTTC